The present T cell receptor (beta chain) was sequenced within a study of stem cell transplantation in POMP-related autoinflammatory disease. The CDR3 covers 14 residues. Trimming took 2 bases from V and 2 from J; bases not matched to a gene: 2. Germline CDR1 reads SGHNT; CDR2 reads YYREEE (reference sequence). TCRdb's copy holds only in-frame clones and misses some; the assay was immunoSEQ multiplex PCR. The sample carries 25,000 to 40,000 clones, about 90% recorded once. The sequencing here drew on CD4+ T cells from PBMCs, taken before stem cell transplantation. The gene calls are TRBV5-4 and TRBJ2-3, with TRBD2 matching 7 bases. This sequence was found in a human donor with POMP-related autoinflammation and immune dysregulation (PRAID). CDR3 DNA sequence: TGTGCCAGCAGCTTTGCGGGGGTCACAGATACGCAGTATTTT. Amino acid sequence: CASSFAGVTDTQYF.